A selection of T cell receptor beta chains follows, all from one sample in a study of T cell responses to AZD1222 COVID-19 vaccine. TCRdb keeps only in-frame clones here, not all; method: immunoSEQ multiplex PCR. The data show 85,000 to 100,000 clones, about 86% seen once. The sample here was peripheral blood, taken on day 0 of AZD1222 vaccination. The receptors derive from an adult in good health. Both conserved end residues are part of each CDR3. The D gene is left open where the match is weak.

d_gene,v_gene,len,j_gene,CDR3nt,CDR3aa
TRBD2,TRBV7-6,16,TRBJ2-5,TGTGCCAGCAGCCCCCGAGCTAGCGGGAGGGCGGGGACCCAGTACTTC,CASSPRASGRAGTQYF
TRBD1,TRBV29-1,13,TRBJ1-2,TGCAGCGCGGGGACAGGATCAGGGGACGGCTACACCTTC,CSAGTGSGDGYTF
TRBD2,TRBV14,16,TRBJ2-7,TGTGCCAGCAGCCAAGATTGGGCTAGCGGGAGAAGGGGGCAGTACTTC,CASSQDWASGRRGQYF
TRBD1,TRBV30,13,TRBJ1-2,TGTGCCTGGAGTGTACAGGCAGGGGGTGGCTACACCTTC,CAWSVQAGGGYTF
.,TRBV3-1/TRBV3-2,14,TRBJ1-2,TGTGCCAGCAGCCCGGAGACCAGTGACTATGGCTACACCTTC,CASSPETSDYGYTF
.,TRBV12-3/TRBV12-4,13,TRBJ1-2,TGTGCCAGCAGTTACATGGGGGTCTATGGCTACACCTTC,CASSYMGVYGYTF
.,TRBV19,13,TRBJ1-1,TGTGCCAGTACGGACTCCTTCCCGCCTGAAGCTTTCTTT,CASTDSFPPEAFF
TRBD1,TRBV5-1,14,TRBJ2-7,TGCGCCAGCAGCTCGTGGACAGGGACCTACGAGCAGTACTTC,CASSSWTGTYEQYF
TRBD1,TRBV7-2,15,TRBJ1-5,TGTGCCAGCAGCTTCCAGGGGGCTGGCAATCAGCCCCAGCATTTT,CASSFQGAGNQPQHF
.,TRBV21-1,16,TRBJ2-3,TGTGCCAGCAGCGGGCCCGGGGGGCAAAGCACAGATACGCAGTATTTT,CASSGPGGQSTDTQYF
TRBD2,TRBV28,19,TRBJ2-5,TGTGCCAGCAGTTTATTAGTGGTCCAACCGGGACTAGCGGAAGAGACCCAGTACTTC,CASSLLVVQPGLAEETQYF
TRBD1,TRBV27,13,TRBJ2-7,TGTGCCAGCAGTCAGGGGGTTGGGTACGAGCAGTACTTC,CASSQGVGYEQYF
TRBD1,TRBV19,14,TRBJ2-7,TGTGCCAGTAGAACGGGACAGGGGAGCTACGAGCAGTACTTC,CASRTGQGSYEQYF
TRBD2,TRBV18,17,TRBJ2-5,TGTGCCAGCTCACCACCGACTAGCGGGAGTCTTCAAGAGACCCAGTACTTC,CASSPPTSGSLQETQYF
TRBD1,TRBV11-2,15,TRBJ1-4,TGTGCCAGCAGCTTGAGGGGGCTAACTAATGAAAAACTGTTTTTT,CASSLRGLTNEKLFF
.,TRBV11-2,14,TRBJ1-1,TGTGCCAGCAGCTCCGTCGGGATGAACACTGAAGCTTTCTTT,CASSSVGMNTEAFF
.,TRBV3-1/TRBV3-2,15,TRBJ2-3,TGTGCCAGCAGCCAAGGGTGGGCCGGCTCTGATACGCAGTATTTT,CASSQGWAGSDTQYF